Each of the 21 T cell receptor beta chains below was sequenced from the same sample in a study of T cells in Graves' hyperthyroidism and ophthalmopathy. The TCR beta CDR3 regions underwent amplification using RNA transcripts as the source. The TCR CDR3 first-round RT-PCR relied on the HTBI primer set. TCRdb re-called the multiplex PCR reads through MiXCR, storing one row per CDR3 protein. The sample yields over 150,000 distinct CDR3 sequences, approximately 17% seen once. Sequenced sample: blood. The receptors here all came from a woman aged 50 to 60 with Graves' hyperthyroidism.

This clonotype was seen at least ten times. The rearrangement uses TRBV19 and TRBJ1-5; 7 bases align to TRBD1. Per germline, CDR1 LNHDA and CDR2 SQIVND (reference sequence). The CDR3 loop spans 15 amino acids. J was trimmed by 7 bases and V by 7 bases; bases with no gene match: 13. The CDR3 region has the DNA TGTGCCAGTAATAAAGGGGGCTTGGGGCTCCAGCCCCAGCATTTT. This sequence encodes CASNKGGLGLQPQHF.

The CDR3 loop reads CASNELTADTQYF. CDR3 in DNA: TGTGCCAGCAACGAGTTAACAGCAGATACGCAGTATTTT. This chain links TRBV28 with TRBJ2-3; D is uncertain. Germline loops: CDR1 MDHEN, CDR2 SYDVKM. The CDR3 spans 13 residues. Trimming removed 7 bases from V and 4 bases from J, with 12 bases in between. The full variable domain, completed using reference TRBV28 and TRBJ2-3, is DVKVTQSSRYLVKRTGEKVFLECVQDMDHENMFWYRQDPGLGLRLIYFSYDVKMKEKGDIPEGYSVSREKKERFSLILESASTNQTSMYLCASNELTADTQYFGPGTRLTVL.

This clonotype was seen many times. V is TRBV3-1 and J is TRBJ2-7, with D perhaps matching TRBD1 (6 bases). Germline-derived CDR1 and CDR2 are LGHDT and YNNKEL (reference sequence). V was shortened by 4 bases and J by 2 bases, with 12 bases between the two germline ends. The CDR3 consists of 14 residues. The CDR3 sequence: CASSLRGGAYEQYF. The CDR3, as DNA: TGTGCCAGCAGCCTCCGAGGGGGTGCCTACGAGCAGTACTTC.

The chain joins TRBV9 to TRBJ2-3, with 7 bases lining up with TRBD2. Germline CDR1 is SGDLS and CDR2 is YYNGEE. J gave up 4 bases and V 0 bases, and 8 bases lay outside the gene matches. CDR3 length equals 16 residues. The CDR3 DNA reads TGTGCCAGCAGCGTAGAGGGAGGGTTTCGGCCAGATACGCAGTATTTT. Its protein product is CASSVEGGFRPDTQYF.

This clonotype came up many times. This chain links TRBV7-9 with TRBJ2-3; D is possibly TRBD1 or TRBD2 (6 bases each). Trimming left V 5 bases short and J 5 bases short, with 14 bases between. Germline values: CDR1 SEHNR, CDR2 FQNEAQ (reference sequence). CDR3 size: 14 residues. CDR3 region: CASSLSGGKDTQYF. The CDR3 nucleotides read TGTGCCAGCAGCCTATCCGGGGGCAAAGATACGCAGTATTTT.

Details on this clonotype: One base away lies a much larger clone, so this may be a sequencing read error. V is TRBV6-5 and J is TRBJ1-2, with 8 bases that match TRBD1. The CDR3 is 13 amino acids. Germline V gene lookup returns CDR1 MNHEY and CDR2 SVGAGI. V gave up 2 bases and J gave up 10 bases; unmatched junction bases: 6. The DNA for the CDR3 is TGTGCCAGCAGTTACCTGAGACAGGGGTACTACACCTTC. It translates to CASSYLRQGYYTF.

The CDR3 spells CASSDGGKSSGNTIYF. DNA of the CDR3: TGTGCCAGCAGTGATGGAGGGAAGAGCTCTGGAAACACCATATATTTT. V and J are TRBV2 and TRBJ1-3, with D hard to call. CDR1 and CDR2 from the germline V gene are SNHLY and FYNNEI. This CDR3 has 16 amino acids. The germline V and J ends were trimmed by 3 bases and 0 bases, with 12 bases remaining between them.

This sequence joins TRBV18 and TRBJ1-1; tentative D call: TRBD1 (5 bases). Trimming stripped 8 bases from V and 5 bases from J, with 21 bases between. The CDR3 is 15 amino acids. Germline loops: CDR1 KGHSH, CDR2 LQKENI. The CDR3, as DNA: TGTGCCAGCAGTTTATTGGGACTAGGAGGGACTGAAGCTTTCTTT. It yields the protein CASSLLGLGGTEAFF.

This clonotype was counted at least ten times. The chain has TRBV18 and TRBJ1-5; D is possibly TRBD1 (6 bases). V lost 3 bases and J 2 bases, leaving 14 bases between the germline ends. This CDR3 has 16 residues. The V gene's germline CDR1 is KGHSH and CDR2 LQKENI. The DNA for the CDR3 is TGTGCCAGCTCACCCACCGTCGGGGGCCGCAATCAGCCCCAGCATTTT. It codes for CASSPTVGGRNQPQHF.

The rearrangement uses TRBV7-2 and TRBJ2-7, with TRBD2 matching over 8 bases. Unmatched junction bases numbered 7, after V lost 1 base and J lost 5 bases. The CDR3 extends over 15 amino acids. Germline values: CDR1 SGHTA, CDR2 FQGNSA. The CDR3 sequence: CASSLVPGGVNEQYF. The CDR3 DNA reads as TGTGCCAGCAGCTTAGTTCCGGGAGGGGTCAACGAGCAGTACTTC.

In this sample, this clonotype turned up many times. The chain couples TRBV9 to TRBJ1-1; D call uncertain. Germline values: CDR1 SGDLS, CDR2 YYNGEE. Trimming took off 2 bases at V and 0 bases at J, with 8 bases between the two ends. The CDR3 has 14 residues. The CDR3 DNA is TGTGCCAGCAGCGTCGAGGGATTGAACACTGAAGCTTTCTTT. Protein: CASSVEGLNTEAFF. Full variable domain (outside the CDR3, taken from reference TRBV9 and TRBJ1-1): DSGVTQTPKHLITATGQRVTLRCSPRSGDLSVYWYQQSLDQGLQFLIQYYNGEERAKGNILERFSAQQFPDLHSELNLSSLELGDSALYFCASSVEGLNTEAFFGQGTRLTVV.

This clonotype was counted at least ten times. This chain links TRBV19 with TRBJ1-1; a weak D match, TRBD1 (6 bases). CDR1 LNHDA and CDR2 SQIVND come from the germline V gene (reference sequence). This CDR3 region has 14 residues. Between the trimmed V and J ends, which lost 6 bases and 5 bases, there was a span of 16 bases. CDR3 sequence (DNA): TGTGCCAGTAGCTGGGGGGCCCCGGAGACTGAAGCTTTCTTT. Translated, it gives CASSWGAPETEAFF.

The table lists this clonotype with a count of one. CDR3 DNA: TGTGCCAGCAGCTGGGCCAGGGTCGGCAATGAGCAGTTCTTC. It encodes CASSWARVGNEQFF. The chain couples TRBV7-3 to TRBJ2-1, with a tentative D call TRBD1 (5 bases). Germline CDR1 and CDR2: SGHTA and FQGTGA. CDR3 size: 14 residues. The V gene lost 4 bases and the J gene lost 6 bases, with 13 bases spanning the gap.

With regard to this clonotype: A much larger clone is a single base away; this may be a read error. The chain is built from TRBV11-2 and TRBJ2-3; 13 bases align to TRBD2. This CDR3 contains 17 residues. V trimming: 5 bases; J trimming: 0 bases; junction bases outside the gene matches: 5. Germline V gene sequence: CDR1 SGHAT, CDR2 FQNNGV. CDR3 nucleotide sequence: TGTGCCAGCAGCAACTGGACTAGCGGGAGTAGCACAGATACGCAGTATTTT. Amino acid sequence: CASSNWTSGSSTDTQYF.

This clonotype appeared many times. This chain connects TRBV11-1 to TRBJ2-1; a possible D gene is TRBD1 (6 bases). The ends were cut back, 6 bases at V and 5 bases at J, with 23 bases in the middle. The germline gives CDR1 SGHAT, CDR2 FQDESV (reference sequence). The CDR3 has 17 residues. CDR3 region: CASRSNRGWGPDNEQFF. The CDR3 region has the DNA TGTGCCAGCAGATCAAATAGGGGGTGGGGTCCGGACAATGAGCAGTTCTTC.

CDR3 sequence reads: CASSLSLAEDEQYF. The CDR3 region has the DNA TGTGCCAGCAGCTTAAGCCTAGCGGAGGACGAGCAGTACTTC. This rearrangement joins TRBV7-9 to TRBJ2-7, with TRBD2 identical over 7 bases. CDR3 length: 14 residues. With V trimmed by 2 bases and J by 5 bases, 6 bases remained unmatched. From germline, CDR1 is SEHNR and CDR2 FQNEAQ (reference sequence).

This clonotype was seen repeatedly, ten times or more. The chain carries TRBV5-4 and TRBJ2-3; D may be TRBD1 (5 bases). The germline V gene has CDR1 SGHNT and CDR2 YYREEE (reference sequence). This CDR3 region has 14 residues. The V gene lost 2 bases and the J gene lost 0 bases, with 7 bases spanning the gap. CDR3 DNA sequence: TGTGCCAGCAGCTTTGGACAAAGCACAGATACGCAGTATTTT. This codes for CASSFGQSTDTQYF.

This clonotype has a count of ten or more. The rearrangement joins TRBV7-9 to TRBJ2-2; TRBD1 aligns across 8 bases. Unmatched junction bases numbered 9, after V lost 5 bases and J lost 4 bases. Per germline, CDR1 SEHNR and CDR2 FQNEAQ (reference sequence). CDR3 length: 16 amino acids. CDR3 bases: TGTGCCAGCAGCGAAAGCAGGGGGCGCTTCACCGGGGAGCTGTTTTTT. It codes for CASSESRGRFTGELFF.

This sequence joins TRBV18 and TRBJ2-6, with D unresolved. The CDR3 sequence is 15 residues long. CDR1 and CDR2 (germline): KGHSH, LQKENI. Trimming left V 2 bases short and J 3 bases short, with 8 bases between. The CDR3 nucleotides are TGTGCCAGCTCACCAACGGCCGATGGGGCCAACGTCCTGACTTTC. It encodes CASSPTADGANVLTF. Full variable domain (outside the CDR3, taken from reference TRBV18 and TRBJ2-6): NAGVMQNPRHLVRRRGQEARLRCSPMKGHSHVYWYRQLPEEGLKFMVYLQKENIIDESGMPKERFSAEFPKEGPSILRIQQVVRGDSAAYFCASSPTADGANVLTFGAGSRLTVL.

The rearrangement uses TRBV2 and TRBJ1-1, with D possibly matching TRBD1 (5 bases). Trimming removed 4 bases at V and 1 base at J, with 13 bases between. In germline, CDR1 is SNHLY, CDR2 FYNNEI. The length of the CDR3 is 15 residues. CDR3 protein: CASSGGGEANTEAFF. CDR3 nucleotides: TGTGCCAGCAGTGGGGGGGGGGAGGCGAACACTGAAGCTTTCTTT.

This clonotype was observed a few times. The rearrangement links TRBV7-9 to TRBJ2-4, with D uncertain. Trimming stripped 4 bases from V and 0 bases from J, with 10 bases between. The V gene's germline CDR1 is SEHNR and CDR2 FQNEAQ (reference sequence). This CDR3 spans 15 amino acids. The CDR3 reads CASSSLEKAKNIQYF. CDR3 in DNA: TGTGCCAGCAGCTCCCTTGAGAAAGCCAAAAACATTCAGTACTTC. The variable domain in full, with the rest retrieved from reference TRBV7-9 and TRBJ2-4, is DTGVSQNPRHKITKRGQNVTFRCDPISEHNRLYWYRQTLGQGPEFLTYFQNEAQLEKSRLLSDRFSAERPKGSFSTLEIQRTEQGDSAMYLCASSSLEKAKNIQYFGAGTRLSVL.